The following is a T cell receptor beta chain sequence with its context. Its antigen is undetermined. The PCR was carried out with 60 Vbeta primers and 13 Jbeta primers. Assay used: immunoSEQ multiplex PCR; TCRdb lists only in-frame clones, some missing. The table lists 90,000 to 100,000 clones, roughly 78% of them singletons. The length of the CDR3 is 13 residues. V was trimmed by 4 bases and J by 6 bases, leaving 13 bases between them. Germline V gives CDR1 SEHNR, CDR2 FQNEAQ (reference sequence). This entry comes from a study of cytomegalovirus exposure and HLA in healthy donors. Findings and caveats of the study: The later analysis indicated that the majority of CMV-associated TCR beta chains appeared HLA-restricted. Later analysis showed TCR association rates varying by HLA locus, highest for DRB1 and lowest for HLA-C. CMV antigen specificity of a few CMV-associated chains was confirmed in vitro.

This clonotype was sampled from a woman aged 55-69 years in good health and CMV-seronegative. The V and J genes are TRBV7-9 and TRBJ2-7; perhaps TRBD2 as D (6 bases). Sequencing was carried out using PBMCs. The CDR3 nucleotides are TGTGCCAGCAGCTCACTAGCCGTCGGCGAGCAGTACTTC. Amino acids: CASSSLAVGEQYF.